Here is one TCR beta chain with its context. Its antigen specificity is not known. Base-call qualities are not available, and no considerably larger clone is one nucleotide away. This record comes from a study of T cells in Graves' hyperthyroidism and ophthalmopathy (dated by TCRdb to between 2018 and 2021). For context, the study as a whole: Peripheral blood was sampled at the time of initial diagnosis, prior to any treatment. The paper reports TCR Vbeta CDR3 sequencing of roughly 140 peripheral blood samples: some 41 ophthalmopathy, fewer than 80 hyperthyroidism and around 17 progressor patients. Whether ophthalmopathy could be predicted prospectively was tested in an independent validation cohort made up of approximately 19 hyperthyroidism patients plus 17 patients who later progressed to ophthalmopathy. Once sampling was done, hyperthyroidism patients were given methimazole at a starting dose of 30 mg daily, whereas ophthalmopathy patients were given high-dose intravenous methylprednisolone. The study also compared thyroid tissue and blood T-cell repertoires from a handful of Graves' hyperthyroidism patients. To identify TCR V-J signatures that set the groups apart, the researchers used a discovery cohort of more than 95 patients, made up of 40 to 45 with Graves' ophthalmopathy and about 60 with stable Graves' hyperthyroidism. The 90 or so discovery patients were randomly split 7:3 into training and test sets. Broader findings and caveats from the paper: No statistical method was used to fix the sample size in advance, and group allocation was not hidden from the investigators. Most expanded thyroid clonotypes (frequency above 0.001) were also detected in blood, suggesting blood repertoires may reflect thyroid immune responses. In cross-validation, a model built on a 13 V-J signature told ophthalmopathy apart from stable hyperthyroidism with 85% to 90% sensitivity and approximately 81% specificity, and in testing the same model reached 80%/75%. In validation, the model predicted progression to ophthalmopathy with 60% to 71% sensitivity and approximately 72% specificity, a median of about six months before onset.

Moderately to severely active disease, a Clinical Activity Score of at least 3, a NOSPECS grade of at least 4, and a duration under 3 months were present in ophthalmopathy patients. Exclusion was applied to patients with uncontrolled infections, other autoimmune diseases, pregnancy or lactation. Diagnoses were established on the basis of clinical symptoms, serum thyroxine and TRAb, thyroid ultrasound, and orbital computed tomography. PBMCs were isolated from about 9.1 ml of fresh peripheral blood by Ficoll-Paque density gradient centrifugation. Total RNA was extracted using Trizol reagent, and RNA quality was assessed on an Agilent 2100 Bioanalyzer. Amplification of TCR beta CDR3 regions was carried out from RNA transcripts. The TCR CDR3 was subjected to a first round of RT-PCR using the HTBI primer set and the Qiagen OneStep RT-PCR kit. Libraries were constructed in a second round of multiplex PCR, after which size selection and purification were carried out. Sequencing of the libraries was done on an Illumina HiSeq2000 using paired-end 100 bp reads. Concerning the study's data processing: SOAPnuke was used to process the raw data, removing reads that contained adapters or uncalled bases, had a mean Phred below 15, or lacked an exact match to the constant primer or identifier. High-quality paired reads were merged with COPE v1.2.5, and unique nucleotide sequences were defined as clonotypes. MiTCR v1.1 was used to align clonotypes to the IMGT TRBV, TRBD and TRBJ reference segments. Analysis was restricted to V-J combinations with a frequency above 0.0001, which covered about 99% of repertoires. A TCS score was defined as the ratio between F50 (clonal expansion) and ExV (chaos), using BLOSUM62-based TCRdist between CDR3 peptides within each V-J. Welch's t-statistics and random forest reduced 500 to 650 V-J features to 13, which were used in a naive Bayes classifier (R e1071). TCRdb took the public reads, trimmed them with fastp at Q25, ran MiXCR for clone calling and kept in-frame beta chains. For every CDR3 protein sequence, its rows merge into one entry that carries the most common genes and DNA. TCRdb, not the authors, supplied the V and J calls. The sample profile shows under 600,000 distinct CDR3 sequences; 16% of them were found once. The ten largest clones add up to less than 3.5% of the sample.

This receptor was taken from a woman aged 40 to 50 with Graves' ophthalmopathy. Sequencing was performed on blood.

The nucleotide sequence reads TGTGCCAGCAGGACCCAGACAGGGTTGAACACCGGGGAGCTGTTTTTT. The resulting protein is CASRTQTGLNTGELFF. The sequence joins TRBV6-1 to TRBJ2-2, and TRBD1 matches 7 of the central bases. As encoded in the germline V gene, CDR1 is MNHNS while CDR2 is SASEGT. Counted from cysteine to phenylalanine, this CDR3 has 16 amino acids. The sequence is cut down to CDR3 DNA, 48 bases in frame from base 1. V and J are trimmed by 6 bases and 1 base, and the gene matches miss 8 bases of the junction.